The next 28 T cell receptor beta chains were all read from a single sample in a study of monozygotic twins with inflammatory bowel disease. TCRdb reprocessed the 5' RACE reads and stores each CDR3 protein as one record, lacking DNA. Recorded for this sample: about 140,000 distinct CDR3 sequences. The source material was blood. The receptors shown here come from a human donor with ulcerative colitis or Crohn's disease, or a healthy co-twin of an affected twin (not recorded which).

The chain is built from TRBV15 and TRBJ2-1; the D call of TRBD1 rests on TCRdb alone, since no DNA is present to check it. The CDR3 loop spans 15 amino acids. The germline CDR1 and CDR2 sequences are LNHNV and YYDKDF (reference sequence). CDR3 sequence reads: CATSNGGIPRGEQFF.

This chain connects TRBV6-5 to TRBJ1-5. CDR3 length equals 13 residues. Germline V CDR1 and CDR2: MNHEY, SVGAGI. CDR3 region: CASRRAYNQPQHF.

The rearrangement joins TRBV5-5 to TRBJ1-2. CDR3 length equals 17 residues. CDR1 and CDR2 (germline): SGHKS, YYEKEE (reference sequence). CDR3 region: CASSQSMAGIRYYGYTF. The full variable domain, its missing parts supplied by reference TRBV5-5 and TRBJ1-2, is DAGVTQSPTHLIKTRGQQVTLRCSPISGHKSVSWYQQVLGQGPQFIFQYYEKEERGRGNFPDRFSARQFPNYSSELNVNALLLGDSALYLCASSQSMAGIRYYGYTFGSGTRLTVV.

The chain has TRBV15 and TRBJ2-2. The CDR3 extends over 13 amino acids. Per the germline V gene, CDR1 is LNHNV and CDR2 is YYDKDF (reference sequence). The CDR3 sequence is CATSRDGAGELFF.

The chain has TRBV5-5 and TRBJ1-2; TCRdb calls TRBD1, which cannot be checked without DNA. CDR3 size: 15 residues. Germline V gene data show CDR1 as SGHKS and CDR2 as YYEKEE (reference sequence). The CDR3 loop is CASSLQPGQHEGYTF.

The rearrangement uses TRBV6-1 and TRBJ1-5; the TCRdb call, TRBD1, lacks DNA for checking. CDR3 length: 23 residues. The germline V gene has CDR1 MNHNS and CDR2 SASEGT. The CDR3 region is CASSKYTSTRVGQGLYSNQPQHF.

This chain joins TRBV20-1 and TRBJ2-2; the TCRdb D gene call, TRBD1, has no DNA to confirm it. The CDR3 is 15 amino acids. The V gene's germline CDR1 is DFQATT and CDR2 SNEGSKA (reference sequence). The CDR3: CSAMTGTTNTGELFF.

The chain couples TRBV7-2 to TRBJ1-6. Per germline, CDR1 SGHTA and CDR2 FQGNSA. The length of the CDR3 is 15 residues. The CDR3 sequence: CASSLGGPGNSPLHF.

V and J are TRBV4-1 and TRBJ2-1; TCRdb's D call of TRBD1 is untestable without DNA. CDR3 length equals 15 residues. Germline CDR1 and CDR2: MGHRA and YSYEKL. CDR3 loop: CASSQEGPTIHEQFF.

The rearrangement uses TRBV20-1 and TRBJ2-5; TCRdb designates TRBD1, a call that cannot be tested without DNA. CDR1 and CDR2 from the germline V gene are DFQATT and SNEGSKA (reference sequence). The CDR3 has 16 residues. Here the CDR3 reads CSARASLGGIQETQYF.

The chain links TRBV25-1 to TRBJ2-1. The length of the CDR3 is 14 residues. Per the germline V gene, CDR1 is MGHDK and CDR2 is SYGVNS. Here the CDR3 reads CASSEGWNYNEQFF.

The chain carries TRBV29-1 and TRBJ1-4. The CDR3 contains 12 residues. Per the germline V gene, CDR1 is SQVTM and CDR2 is ANQGSEA. This CDR3 reads CSVAPSAVELFF.

V gene TRBV4-1 combines with J gene TRBJ1-1; no DNA is available, so the TRBD1 call from TCRdb remains unchecked. The CDR3 is made up of 15 amino acids. Germline CDR1 reads MGHRA; CDR2 reads YSYEKL. CDR3 sequence reads: CASSPHTTGNTEAFF.

This chain links TRBV30 with TRBJ2-5; TCRdb proposes TRBD2, but this gene call is untestable without DNA. The V gene's germline CDR1 is GTSNPN and CDR2 SVGIG (reference sequence). CDR3 length: 14 residues. The CDR3: CASGGTSGQETQYF.

The chain joins TRBV5-1 to TRBJ1-1; TCRdb proposes TRBD1, but this gene call is untestable without DNA. CDR3 length equals 15 residues. Germline CDR1 is SGHRS and CDR2 is YFSETQ. CDR3 sequence reads: CASSPAGDGIAEAFF.

The rearrangement uses TRBV6-1 and TRBJ2-3. The CDR3 is 13 residues long. Germline lookup yields CDR1 MNHNS and CDR2 SASEGT. CDR3 protein: CASSEVRSDTQYF.

The chain uses TRBV7-3 and TRBJ2-1; lacking DNA, the TRBD2 call made by TCRdb goes unchecked. CDR3 length: 15 residues. CDR1 and CDR2 (germline): SGHTA, FQGTGA. This chain's CDR3 is CASSSSGGGYNEQFF.

The V and J genes are TRBV5-1 and TRBJ2-1; as DNA is missing, the TRBD2 call by TCRdb cannot be tested. The CDR3 sequence is 15 residues long. Germline CDR1 is SGHRS and CDR2 is YFSETQ. The CDR3 is CASSLTSGGHNEQFF.

V is TRBV6-1 and J is TRBJ1-4; TCRdb reports TRBD1, a call that lacks DNA to check it against. The CDR3 runs 16 residues. Germline V gene sequence: CDR1 MNHNS, CDR2 SASEGT. CDR3 loop: CASTPRRRATNEKLFF.

V and J are TRBV5-1 and TRBJ2-1. CDR3 length equals 15 residues. Germline CDR1 reads SGHRS; CDR2 reads YFSETQ. The CDR3 spells CASSLARGSYNEQFF. Filled out from reference TRBV5-1 and TRBJ2-1, the complete variable domain reads KAGVTQTPRYLIKTRGQQVTLSCSPISGHRSVSWYQQTPGQGLQFLFEYFSETQRNKGNFPGRFSGRQFSNSRSEMNVSTLELGDSALYLCASSLARGSYNEQFFGPGTRLTVL.

The V gene is TRBV7-2, the J gene TRBJ1-5. The CDR3 spans 12 residues. Germline CDR1 is SGHTA and CDR2 is FQGNSA. The chain's CDR3 is CASSLTASPQHF.

The chain combines TRBV20-1 with TRBJ2-2; lacking DNA, the TRBD1 call made by TCRdb goes unchecked. The CDR3 runs 13 residues. Germline V gives CDR1 DFQATT, CDR2 SNEGSKA (reference sequence). The CDR3 sequence is CSAKTWGVGELFF.

V gene TRBV5-1 combines with J gene TRBJ2-7; TCRdb picks TRBD1, but there is no DNA to check that call. The CDR3 is 13 residues long. The germline V gene encodes CDR1 SGHRS and CDR2 YFSETQ. The CDR3 region is CASSTDNFYEQYF.

This chain links TRBV15 with TRBJ2-4; checking the TCRdb D call of TRBD1 is not possible without DNA. The CDR3 has 14 amino acids. CDR1 and CDR2 from the germline V gene are LNHNV and YYDKDF (reference sequence). The CDR3: CATRGGTVNEVQYF.

The V and J genes are TRBV7-2 and TRBJ2-5; TCRdb gives TRBD2 as the D gene, but with no DNA this cannot be confirmed. This CDR3 has 16 residues. Looked up from germline, CDR1 is SGHTA and CDR2 is FQGNSA. The CDR3 sequence: CASSKRLAEGPETQYF.

The rearrangement links TRBV9 to TRBJ2-7; TCRdb's D call, TRBD1, is unchecked because there is no DNA. This CDR3 contains 19 residues. Looked up from germline, CDR1 is SGDLS and CDR2 is YYNGEE. CDR3 sequence reads: CASSVDPPGFDEGDNEQYF.

The genes are TRBV12-3 or TRBV12-4 and TRBJ2-3; TCRdb indicates TRBD2, and absent DNA this call remains unverified. The CDR3 is 16 amino acids. CDR3 loop: CASSWVGLAETDTQYF.

The chain uses TRBV7-3 and TRBJ2-7. Germline CDR1 and CDR2: SGHTA and FQGTGA. This CDR3 has 14 residues. CDR3 region: CASSFLATPYEQYF.